Detailed here is one T cell receptor (beta chain). Its target is unknown. This sample was taken from a study of CD8 T cells in ankylosing spondylitis. Findings of the study overall: Characteristic of ankylosing spondylitis blood, it appeared, was a TCR beta motif comprising about 8 highly homologous variants. Within matched ankylosing spondylitis synovial fluid, disease-linked clones were reportedly significantly enriched.

Each CDR3 protein gets one entry after TCRdb re-called the 5' RACE reads with MiXCR. The sample consists of around 440,000 distinct CDR3 sequences, roughly 15% of them appearing once. The sequenced sample was blood, either unsorted or a sorted T cell fraction (not recorded which). This sequence was found in a male donor with ankylosing spondylitis.

The DNA for the CDR3 is TGTGCCAGCAGCCCCAGGGGGCGTTCGGTTGGCGATACGCAGTATTTT. Protein sequence: CASSPRGRSVGDTQYF. The chain carries TRBV7-2 and TRBJ2-3, with 8 nucleotides matching TRBD1. The trim removed 5 bases at V and 6 bases at J, leaving 13 bases unmatched. Germline CDR1 SGHTA, CDR2 FQGNSA. The CDR3 extends over 16 amino acids.